The clone carrying this TCR beta chain was seen just once. These data come from a study of T-cell reconstitution after alpha-beta-depleted transplantation in children. Researchers prepared the TCRbeta library using unique molecular identifiers, the study reports. TCRdb called the PCR reads again in MiXCR, with one record for every CDR3 protein. Seen here are 450,000 to 600,000 distinct CDR3 sequences, over 10% observed once, and the top ten hold 2% to 2.5%. Germline CDR1 is LGHDT and CDR2 is YNNKEL (reference sequence). The CDR3 length is 18 residues. The V and J ends lost 4 bases and 5 bases, in that order; junction bases with no gene match: 12.

Sequences were derived from PBMCs, mostly from graft donor cells, sampled 360 days after TCRalphabeta/CD19-depleted stem cell transplant. The genes are TRBV3-1 and TRBJ2-5; 14 bases agree with TRBD2. This sequence was found in a male patient aged 10-17 years who had a stem cell transplant for acute myeloid leukemia, so the T cells may come from the graft donor. CDR3 sequence: CASSPPGLAGVLFETQYF. CDR3 in DNA: TGTGCCAGCAGCCCCCCGGGACTAGCGGGAGTACTATTCGAGACCCAGTACTTC.